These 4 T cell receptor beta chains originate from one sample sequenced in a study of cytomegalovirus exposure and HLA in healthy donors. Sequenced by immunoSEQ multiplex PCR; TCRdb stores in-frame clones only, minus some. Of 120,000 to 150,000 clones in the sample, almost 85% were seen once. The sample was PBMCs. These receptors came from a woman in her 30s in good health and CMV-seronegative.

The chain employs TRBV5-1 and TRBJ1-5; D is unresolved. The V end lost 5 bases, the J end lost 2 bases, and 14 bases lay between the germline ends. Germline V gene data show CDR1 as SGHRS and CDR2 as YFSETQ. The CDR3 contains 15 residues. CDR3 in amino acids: CASRAEGLGNQPQHF. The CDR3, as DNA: TGCGCCAGCAGGGCGGAGGGTTTGGGCAATCAGCCCCAGCATTTT.

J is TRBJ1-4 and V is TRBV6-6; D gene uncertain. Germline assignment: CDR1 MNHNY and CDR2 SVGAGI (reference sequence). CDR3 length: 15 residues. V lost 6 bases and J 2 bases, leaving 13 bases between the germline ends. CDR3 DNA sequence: TGTGCCAGCAGCCCTGTGGGGAGCACTAATGAAAAACTGTTTTTT. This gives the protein CASSPVGSTNEKLFF.

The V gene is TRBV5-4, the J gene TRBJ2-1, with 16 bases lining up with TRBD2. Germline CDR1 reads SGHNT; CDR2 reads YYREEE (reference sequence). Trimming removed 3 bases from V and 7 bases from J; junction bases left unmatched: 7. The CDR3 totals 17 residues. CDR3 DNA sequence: TGTGCCAGCAGCTCGGGACTAGCGGGGGGGCGGCCGAATGAGCAGTTCTTC. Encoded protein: CASSSGLAGGRPNEQFF.

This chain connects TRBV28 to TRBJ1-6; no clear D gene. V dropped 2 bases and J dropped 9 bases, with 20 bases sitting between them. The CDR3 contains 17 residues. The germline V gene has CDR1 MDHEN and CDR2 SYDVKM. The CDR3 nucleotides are TGTGCCAGCAGTTTAGTCATCCGAGACTTAGCTAGTTCACCCCTCCACTTT. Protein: CASSLVIRDLASSPLHF.